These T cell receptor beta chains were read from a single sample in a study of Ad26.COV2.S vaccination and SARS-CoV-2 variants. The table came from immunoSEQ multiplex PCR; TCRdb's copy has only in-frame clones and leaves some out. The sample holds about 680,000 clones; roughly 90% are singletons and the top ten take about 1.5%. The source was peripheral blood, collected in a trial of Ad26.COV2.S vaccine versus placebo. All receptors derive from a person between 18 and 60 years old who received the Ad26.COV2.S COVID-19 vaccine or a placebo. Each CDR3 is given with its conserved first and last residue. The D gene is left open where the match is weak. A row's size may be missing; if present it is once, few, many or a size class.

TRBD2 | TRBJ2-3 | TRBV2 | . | TGTGCCAGCTCGGGACTAGCGAGCACAGATACGCAGTATTTT | CASSGLASTDTQYF
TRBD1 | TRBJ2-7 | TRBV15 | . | TGTGCCACCAGCACGGACAGGGGCTCCTACGAGCAGTACTTC | CATSTDRGSYEQYF
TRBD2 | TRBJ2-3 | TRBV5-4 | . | TGTGCCAGCAGCCGTAGCGGGGGAGGGACAGATACGCAGTATTTT | CASSRSGGGTDTQYF
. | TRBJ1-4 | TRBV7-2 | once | TGTGCCAGCAGCTTCGGGAGGGGAAGGGTTAATGAAAAACTGTTTTTT | CASSFGRGRVNEKLFF
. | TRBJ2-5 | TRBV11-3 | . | TGTGCCAGCAGCTTAGGGGGCAGCCAAGAGACCCAGTACTTC | CASSLGGSQETQYF
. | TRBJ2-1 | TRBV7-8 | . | TGTGCCAGCAGCTTAGCGGAGTCGTATGCCCCGTGGCCCTACAATGAGCAGTTCTTC | CASSLAESYAPWPYNEQFF
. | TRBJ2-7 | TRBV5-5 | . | TGTGCCAGCCGGGGGGCTGCCTACGAGCAGTACTTC | CASRGAAYEQYF
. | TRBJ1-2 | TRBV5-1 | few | TGCGCCAGCAGCTTGATCTCCAGCAACTATGGCTACACCTTC | CASSLISSNYGYTF
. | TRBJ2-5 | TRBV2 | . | TGTGCCAGCAGTCCGACGGAGACCCAGTACTTC | CASSPTETQYF
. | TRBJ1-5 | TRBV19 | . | TGTGCCAGTAACGGGGGCAGAAATAGCAATCAGCCCCAGCATTTT | CASNGGRNSNQPQHF
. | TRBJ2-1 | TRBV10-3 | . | TGTGCCACCAAGGGCGGTAGCGGCAACAATGAGCAGTTCTTC | CATKGGSGNNEQFF
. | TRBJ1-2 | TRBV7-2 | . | TGTGCCAGCAGCCAAGGGCAGGGTCTTTATGGCTACACCTTC | CASSQGQGLYGYTF
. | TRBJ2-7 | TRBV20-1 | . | TGCAGTGCTAGTGATTCCTACGGAGCCTCCTACGAGCAGTACTTC | CSASDSYGASYEQYF
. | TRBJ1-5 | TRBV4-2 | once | TGTGCCAGCAGCCAGGGTTTGACTGGTAGCAATCAGCCCCAGCATTTT | CASSQGLTGSNQPQHF
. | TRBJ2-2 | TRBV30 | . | TGTGCCTGGAGTGGTTGGACGGTGACCGGGGAGCTGTTTTTT | CAWSGWTVTGELFF